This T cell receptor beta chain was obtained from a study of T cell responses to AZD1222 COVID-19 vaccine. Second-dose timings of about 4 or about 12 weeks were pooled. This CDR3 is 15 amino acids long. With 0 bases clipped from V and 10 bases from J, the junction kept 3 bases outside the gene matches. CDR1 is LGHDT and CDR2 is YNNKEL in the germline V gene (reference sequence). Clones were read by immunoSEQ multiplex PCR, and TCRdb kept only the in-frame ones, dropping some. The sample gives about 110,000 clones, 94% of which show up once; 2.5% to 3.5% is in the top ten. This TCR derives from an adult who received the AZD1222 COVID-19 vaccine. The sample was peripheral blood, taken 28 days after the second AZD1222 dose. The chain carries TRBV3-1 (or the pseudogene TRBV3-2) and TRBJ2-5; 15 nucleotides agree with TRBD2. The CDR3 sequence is CASSQEWTSGRVQYF. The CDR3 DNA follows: TGTGCCAGCAGCCAAGAATGGACTAGCGGGAGGGTCCAGTACTTC.